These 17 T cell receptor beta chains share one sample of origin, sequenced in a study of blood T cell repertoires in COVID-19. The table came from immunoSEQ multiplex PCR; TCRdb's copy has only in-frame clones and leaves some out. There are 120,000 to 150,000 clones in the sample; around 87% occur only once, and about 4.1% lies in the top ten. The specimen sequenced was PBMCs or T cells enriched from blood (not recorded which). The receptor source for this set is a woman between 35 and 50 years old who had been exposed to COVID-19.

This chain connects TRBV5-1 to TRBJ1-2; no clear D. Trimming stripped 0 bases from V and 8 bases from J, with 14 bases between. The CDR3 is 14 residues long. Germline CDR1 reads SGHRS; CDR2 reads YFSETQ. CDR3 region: CASSLEVAGLGYTF. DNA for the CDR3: TGCGCCAGCAGCTTGGAAGTGGCGGGTCTCGGCTACACCTTC.

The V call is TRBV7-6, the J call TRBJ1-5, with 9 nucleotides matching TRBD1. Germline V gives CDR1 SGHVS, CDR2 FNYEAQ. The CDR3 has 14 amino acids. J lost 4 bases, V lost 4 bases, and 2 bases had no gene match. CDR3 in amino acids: CASSSGTGNQPQHF. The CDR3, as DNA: TGTGCCAGCAGCTCGGGGACAGGGAATCAGCCCCAGCATTTT.

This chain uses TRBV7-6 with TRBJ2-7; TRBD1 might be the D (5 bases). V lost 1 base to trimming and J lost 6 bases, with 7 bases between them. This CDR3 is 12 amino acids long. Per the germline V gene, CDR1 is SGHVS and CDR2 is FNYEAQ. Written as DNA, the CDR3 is TGTGCCAGCAGCTTAGTAGGGGCCGAGCAGTACTTC. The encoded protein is CASSLVGAEQYF.

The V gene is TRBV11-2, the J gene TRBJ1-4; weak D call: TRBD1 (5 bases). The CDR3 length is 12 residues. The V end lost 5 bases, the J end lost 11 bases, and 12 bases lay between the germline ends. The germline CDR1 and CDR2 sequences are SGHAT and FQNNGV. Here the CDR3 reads CASSLRTKKLFF. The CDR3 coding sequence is TGTGCCAGCAGCCTTCGGACAAAGAAACTGTTTTTT.

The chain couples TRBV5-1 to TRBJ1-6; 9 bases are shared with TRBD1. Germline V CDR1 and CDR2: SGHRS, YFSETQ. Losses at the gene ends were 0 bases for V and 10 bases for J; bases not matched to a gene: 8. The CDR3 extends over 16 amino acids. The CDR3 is CASSLDSSDRGSPLHF. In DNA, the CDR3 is TGCGCCAGCAGCTTGGATAGTTCGGACAGGGGATCACCCCTCCACTTT.

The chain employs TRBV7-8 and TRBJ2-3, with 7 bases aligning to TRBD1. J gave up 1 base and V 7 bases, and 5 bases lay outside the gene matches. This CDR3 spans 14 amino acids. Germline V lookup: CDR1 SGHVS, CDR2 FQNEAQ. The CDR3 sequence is CASIRGLGTDTQYF. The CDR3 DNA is TGTGCCAGCATAAGGGGGCTGGGCACAGATACGCAGTATTTT.

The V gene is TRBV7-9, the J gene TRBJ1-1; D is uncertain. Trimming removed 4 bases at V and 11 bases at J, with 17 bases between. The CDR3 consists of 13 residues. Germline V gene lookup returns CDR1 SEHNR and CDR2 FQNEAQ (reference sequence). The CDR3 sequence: CASSSSAGGAAFF. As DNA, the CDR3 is TGTGCCAGCAGCTCCTCCGCGGGCGGCGCGGCTTTCTTT.

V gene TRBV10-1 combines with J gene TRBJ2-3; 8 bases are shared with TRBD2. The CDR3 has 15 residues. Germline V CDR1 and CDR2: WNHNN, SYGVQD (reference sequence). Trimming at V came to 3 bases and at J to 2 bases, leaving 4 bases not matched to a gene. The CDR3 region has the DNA TGCGCCAGCAGTGATGGCGGGGGGCACACAGATACGCAGTATTTT. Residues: CASSDGGGHTDTQYF.

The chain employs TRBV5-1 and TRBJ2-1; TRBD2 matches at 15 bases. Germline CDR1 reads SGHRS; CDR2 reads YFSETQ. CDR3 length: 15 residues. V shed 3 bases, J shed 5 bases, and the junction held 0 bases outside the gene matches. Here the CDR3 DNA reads TGCGCCAGCAGCTGGACTAGCGGGGGGGACAATGAGCAGTTCTTC. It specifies CASSWTSGGDNEQFF. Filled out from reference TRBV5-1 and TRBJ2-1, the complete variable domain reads KAGVTQTPRYLIKTRGQQVTLSCSPISGHRSVSWYQQTPGQGLQFLFEYFSETQRNKGNFPGRFSGRQFSNSRSEMNVSTLELGDSALYLCASSWTSGGDNEQFFGPGTRLTVL.

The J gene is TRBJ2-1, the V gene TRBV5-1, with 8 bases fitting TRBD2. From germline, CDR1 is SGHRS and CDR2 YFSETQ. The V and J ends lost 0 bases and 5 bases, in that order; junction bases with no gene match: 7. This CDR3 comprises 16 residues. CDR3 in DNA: TGCGCCAGCAGCTTGGTCGTCGGGGGGGCAGACAATGAGCAGTTCTTC. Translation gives CASSLVVGGADNEQFF.

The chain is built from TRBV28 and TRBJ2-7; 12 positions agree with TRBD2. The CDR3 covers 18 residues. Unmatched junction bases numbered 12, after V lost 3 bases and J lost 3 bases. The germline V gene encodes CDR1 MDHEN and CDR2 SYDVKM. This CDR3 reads CASSLMLAGGPHIYEQYF. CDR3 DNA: TGTGCCAGCAGTTTGATGCTAGCGGGAGGGCCTCACATCTACGAGCAGTACTTC.

DNA of the CDR3: TGCGCCAGCAGCTTGGATGGACAGGGAAGCGGCTACACCTTC. It is translated as CASSLDGQGSGYTF. The J gene is TRBJ1-2, the V gene TRBV5-1, with 8 bases identical to TRBD1. The CDR3 covers 14 residues. With 0 bases clipped from V and 8 bases from J, the junction kept 6 bases outside the gene matches. Germline assignment: CDR1 SGHRS and CDR2 YFSETQ.

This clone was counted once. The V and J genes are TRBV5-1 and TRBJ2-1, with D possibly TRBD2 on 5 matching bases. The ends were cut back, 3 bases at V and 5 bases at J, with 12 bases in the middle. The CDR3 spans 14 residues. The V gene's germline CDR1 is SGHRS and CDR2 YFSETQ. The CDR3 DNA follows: TGCGCCAGCAGCTCCCTCTCGGGGAACAATGAGCAGTTCTTC. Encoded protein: CASSSLSGNNEQFF. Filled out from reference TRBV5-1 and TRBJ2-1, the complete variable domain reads KAGVTQTPRYLIKTRGQQVTLSCSPISGHRSVSWYQQTPGQGLQFLFEYFSETQRNKGNFPGRFSGRQFSNSRSEMNVSTLELGDSALYLCASSSLSGNNEQFFGPGTRLTVL.

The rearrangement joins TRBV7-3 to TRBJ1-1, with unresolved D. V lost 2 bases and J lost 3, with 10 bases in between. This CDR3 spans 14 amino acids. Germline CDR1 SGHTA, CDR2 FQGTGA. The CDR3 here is CASSLLGGDTEAFF. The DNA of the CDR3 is TGTGCCAGCAGCTTACTTGGCGGGGACACTGAAGCTTTCTTT.

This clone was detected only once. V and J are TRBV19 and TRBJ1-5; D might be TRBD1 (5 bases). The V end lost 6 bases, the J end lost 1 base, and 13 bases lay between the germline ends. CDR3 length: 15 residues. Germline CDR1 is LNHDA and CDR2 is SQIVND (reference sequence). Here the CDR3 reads CASRETVGSNQPQHF. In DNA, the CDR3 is TGTGCCAGTAGGGAGACAGTCGGAAGCAATCAGCCCCAGCATTTT.

The CDR3 DNA is TGCGCCAGCAGCCAAGGAGTTTCGGAGGTGTCACCCCTCCACTTT. It encodes CASSQGVSEVSPLHF. The J gene is TRBJ1-6, the V gene TRBV5-1; D is undetermined. Germline CDR1 reads SGHRS; CDR2 reads YFSETQ. With 4 bases removed from V and 10 bases from J, the gap between germline ends came to 18 bases. CDR3 length equals 15 residues.

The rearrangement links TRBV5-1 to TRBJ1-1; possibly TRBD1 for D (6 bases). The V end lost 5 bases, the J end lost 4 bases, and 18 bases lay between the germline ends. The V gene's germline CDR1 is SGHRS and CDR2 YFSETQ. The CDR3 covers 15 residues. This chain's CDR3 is CASSNTLTGGTEAFF. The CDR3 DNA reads TGCGCCAGCAGTAATACCCTGACAGGCGGCACTGAAGCTTTCTTT.